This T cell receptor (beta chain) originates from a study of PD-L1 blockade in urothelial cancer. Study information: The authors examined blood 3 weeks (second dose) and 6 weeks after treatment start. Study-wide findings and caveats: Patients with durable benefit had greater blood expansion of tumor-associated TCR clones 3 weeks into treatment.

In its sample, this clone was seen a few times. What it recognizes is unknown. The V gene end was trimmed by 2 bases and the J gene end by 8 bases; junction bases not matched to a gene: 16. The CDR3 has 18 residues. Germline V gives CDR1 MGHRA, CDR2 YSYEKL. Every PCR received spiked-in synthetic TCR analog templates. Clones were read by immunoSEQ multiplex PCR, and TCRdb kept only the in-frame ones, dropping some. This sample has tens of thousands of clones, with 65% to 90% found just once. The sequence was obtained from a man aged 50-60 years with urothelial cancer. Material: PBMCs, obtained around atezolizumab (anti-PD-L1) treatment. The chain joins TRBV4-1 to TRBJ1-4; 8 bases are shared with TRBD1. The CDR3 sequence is CASSQTHRAGTGGEKLFF. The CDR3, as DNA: TGCGCCAGCAGCCAAACACACCGAGCCGGGACAGGAGGAGAAAAACTGTTTTTT.